This T cell receptor (beta chain) was recorded in a study of graft-versus-host responses after intestinal transplantation. Study context: Multivisceral, liver-intestinal, or isolated intestinal transplants were performed in recipients. All recipients got anti-thymocyte globulin induction, then tacrolimus and steroids for approximately 3 years.

The protocol was immunoSEQ multiplex PCR, while the TCRdb copy is restricted to in-frame clones and leaves out a portion. The repertoire has 80,000 to 95,000 clones, around nine tenths of them found once; the top ten carry roughly 5.5%. This CDR3 is built from 11 residues. V dropped 4 bases and J dropped 7 bases, with 5 bases sitting between them. Germline V gene sequence: CDR1 LNHDA, CDR2 SQIVND (reference sequence). Regarding this clone: Its antigen is currently unknown.

Findings and limits, study-wide: GvH clone levels peaked in circulation, and this peak was associated with early post-transplant HvG declines.

The source material was unstimulated CD8+ T cells sorted from spleen or lymph node cells, sampled before intestinal transplant. The receptor was isolated from a human donor who received an intestinal transplant. The genes are TRBV19 and TRBJ2-1; no reliable D call. CDR3 amino acids: CASSRLNEQFF. CDR3 nucleotides: TGTGCCAGTAGTAGGTTGAATGAGCAGTTCTTC.